The next 18 T cell receptor beta chains were all read from a single sample in a study of patients and donors after allogeneic stem cell transplantation. TCRdb fed the RT-PCR reads into MiXCR, producing one record per CDR3 protein. The sample yields about 160,000 distinct CDR3 sequences, about two fifths seen once. The specimen was blood, either unsorted or a sorted T cell fraction (not recorded which). The receptors were gathered from a human donor who was either an allogeneic HSCT recipient or a stem cell or donor lymphocyte infusion donor (not recorded which). It is not recorded whose cells these are; they may come from a transplant donor.

This clonotype turned up a few times. V gene TRBV25-1 combines with J gene TRBJ2-1; D unclear. Germline CDR1 is MGHDK and CDR2 is SYGVNS. The CDR3 has 13 residues. V lost 7 bases and J 7 bases, leaving 14 bases between the germline ends. The CDR3 nucleotides read TGTGCCAGCACTCTTGCAGGATTGAATGAGCAGTTCTTC. Residues: CASTLAGLNEQFF.

This clonotype was observed many times. The chain couples TRBV7-3 to TRBJ2-2; D perhaps matches TRBD1 (6 bases). Germline V CDR1 and CDR2: SGHTA, FQGTGA. There are 15 residues in the CDR3. The germline V and J ends were trimmed by 4 bases and 2 bases, with 11 bases remaining between them. The CDR3 protein is CASSSRDTNTGELFF. CDR3 bases: TGTGCCAGCAGCTCCCGGGACACTAACACCGGGGAGCTGTTTTTT.

V usage is TRBV3-1 and J usage is TRBJ1-5; D unresolved. Deletions cut 3 bases from V and 6 bases from J, with 15 bases between. CDR3 length: 15 residues. The germline V gene has CDR1 LGHDT and CDR2 YNNKEL (reference sequence). CDR3 sequence: CASSHQLGIGQPQHF. CDR3 bases: TGTGCCAGCAGCCACCAGTTGGGGATCGGTCAGCCCCAGCATTTT.

This clonotype was counted only a few times. The J gene is TRBJ2-3, the V gene TRBV29-1; 8 positions match TRBD2. Germline values: CDR1 SQVTM, CDR2 ANQGSEA. This CDR3 contains 14 residues. After removal of 4 bases from V and 0 bases from J, the junction contained 3 bases not matched to a gene. This chain's CDR3 is CSVGQRGSTDTQYF. In nucleotides, the CDR3 is TGCAGCGTTGGGCAGCGGGGGAGCACAGATACGCAGTATTTT.

This rearrangement joins TRBV27 to TRBJ1-1; 8 positions match TRBD1. Unmatched junction bases numbered 7, after V lost 3 bases and J lost 10 bases. The CDR3 spans 13 residues. Germline values: CDR1 MNHEY, CDR2 SMNVEV (reference sequence). This chain's CDR3 is CASSLPGQGRAFF. For the CDR3, the DNA is TGTGCCAGCAGTTTGCCCGGACAGGGTAGAGCTTTCTTT.

A remark on this clonotype: Germline and junction disagree at one end, which may indicate a read error. This chain connects TRBV7-3 to TRBJ2-5; maybe TRBD1 (6 bases). Germline V lookup: CDR1 SGHTA, CDR2 FQGTGA. The CDR3 has 15 amino acids. CDR3 coding DNA: TGTGCCAACAGCTTAAGGGGCCTTAGGGGGGAGACCCAGTACTTC. Residues: CANSLRGLRGETQYF.

V is TRBV24-1 and J is TRBJ2-1; D is ambiguous. This CDR3 is built from 16 residues. The germline V gene has CDR1 KGHDR and CDR2 SFDVKD. The ends were cut back, 4 bases at V and 1 base at J, with 13 bases in the middle. The CDR3, as DNA: TGTGCCACCAGTGACGTCGACGGTACATCCTACAATGAGCAGTTCTTC. It specifies CATSDVDGTSYNEQFF.

CDR3 residues: CASSVGLWRTGQGHGYTF. The CDR3 DNA follows: TGTGCCAGCAGCGTAGGTCTATGGAGAACTGGTCAGGGACATGGCTACACCTTC. The chain carries TRBV9 and TRBJ1-2; possible D gene TRBD1, 5 bases. The length of the CDR3 is 18 residues. Trimming left V 0 bases short and J 6 bases short, with 24 bases between. The germline V gene has CDR1 SGDLS and CDR2 YYNGEE.

The chain is built from TRBV12-3 or TRBV12-4 and TRBJ2-3; the D gene is possibly TRBD1 (5 bases). This CDR3 contains 13 residues. Trimming removed 11 bases at V and 1 base at J, with 13 bases between. CDR3 sequence (DNA): TGTGCCTGGGGCTACATGGGCACAGATACGCAGTATTTT. This encodes CAWGYMGTDTQYF.

V and J are TRBV7-6 and TRBJ2-3; D unclear. V was pared by 2 bases and J by 1 base, with 10 bases between. Per germline, CDR1 SGHVS and CDR2 FNYEAQ. The CDR3 loop spans 15 amino acids. DNA of the CDR3: TGTGCCAGCAGCTTAAGTGTGTTCCGCACAGATACGCAGTATTTT. Amino acids: CASSLSVFRTDTQYF.

V usage is TRBV5-1 and J usage is TRBJ1-1, with 7 bases fitting TRBD1. CDR1 is SGHRS and CDR2 is YFSETQ in the germline V gene. The CDR3 runs 15 residues. V was clipped by 4 bases and J by 1 base; unmatched bases: 7. The CDR3 DNA reads as TGCGCCAGCAGCCCCCAGGACAGGCCGAACACTGAAGCTTTCTTT. Protein sequence: CASSPQDRPNTEAFF.

The chain combines TRBV6-5 with TRBJ1-1, with D unclear. Germline CDR1 and CDR2: MNHEY and SVGAGI. This CDR3 is built from 12 residues. Trimming cost V 7 bases and J 5 bases, with 11 bases left between them. The CDR3: CASTGLGTEAFF. The CDR3 nucleotides read TGTGCCAGCACCGGGCTGGGGACTGAAGCTTTCTTT.

This rearrangement joins TRBV12-3 or TRBV12-4 to TRBJ1-1; possibly TRBD1 for D (5 bases). Trimming cost V 5 bases and J 3 bases, with 16 bases left between them. CDR3 size: 15 residues. CDR3: CASSPYPGPDTEAFF. The CDR3 DNA is TGTGCCAGCAGTCCCTACCCGGGACCCGACACTGAAGCTTTCTTT.

The V call is TRBV12-3 or TRBV12-4, the J call TRBJ1-2; D not resolved. V lost 1 base, J lost 4 bases, and 7 bases lay in between. The CDR3 covers 13 residues. The CDR3 reads CASSLGRIYGYTF. CDR3 DNA: TGTGCCAGCAGTTTAGGTCGGATCTATGGCTACACCTTC.

This chain connects TRBV6-5 to TRBJ1-1; no clear D. V dropped 2 bases and J dropped 1 base, with 8 bases sitting between them. Looked up from germline, CDR1 is MNHEY and CDR2 is SVGAGI. The CDR3 consists of 14 residues. CDR3: CASSYGVANTEAFF. CDR3 sequence (DNA): TGTGCCAGCAGTTACGGGGTGGCGAACACTGAAGCTTTCTTT.

This clonotype was seen many times. CDR3 protein: CASSLSGGTTMEQFF. CDR3 DNA sequence: TGTGCCAGCAGCCTTAGCGGGGGAACTACAATGGAGCAGTTCTTC. The genes are TRBV12-3 or TRBV12-4 and TRBJ2-1; 9 nucleotides line up with TRBD2. This CDR3 region has 15 residues. Trimming removed 6 bases from V and 10 bases from J; junction bases left unmatched: 13.

V and J are TRBV2 and TRBJ1-5; 9 nucleotides align to TRBD1. The CDR3 covers 14 residues. Per the germline V gene, CDR1 is SNHLY and CDR2 is FYNNEI. Trimming cost V 8 bases and J 4 bases; bases outside gene matches: 6. In DNA, the CDR3 is TGTGCCAGCGACCTCGGGACAGGGAATCAGCCCCAGCATTTT. This codes for CASDLGTGNQPQHF.

This clonotype has a handful of counts. The V call is TRBV6-5, the J call TRBJ2-1, with 11 positions matching TRBD1. CDR1 MNHEY and CDR2 SVGAGI come from the germline V gene. Trimming at V came to 10 bases and at J to 4 bases, leaving 6 bases not matched to a gene. The CDR3 spans 14 residues. CDR3 DNA sequence: TGTGCCACCCGGGGGACAGGGGGATACAATGAGCAGTTCTTC. Its translation: CATRGTGGYNEQFF.